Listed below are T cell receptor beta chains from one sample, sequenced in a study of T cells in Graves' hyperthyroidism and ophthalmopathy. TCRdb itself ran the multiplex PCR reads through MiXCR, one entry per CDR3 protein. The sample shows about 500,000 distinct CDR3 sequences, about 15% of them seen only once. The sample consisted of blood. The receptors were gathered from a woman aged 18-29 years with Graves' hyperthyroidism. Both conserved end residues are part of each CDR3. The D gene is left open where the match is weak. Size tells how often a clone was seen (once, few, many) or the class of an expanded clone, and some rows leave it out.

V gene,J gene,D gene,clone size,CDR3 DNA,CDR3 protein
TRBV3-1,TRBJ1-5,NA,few,TGTGCCAGCAGCCGGGCATCTCCACCCTATCAGCCCCAGCATTTT,CASSRASPPYQPQHF
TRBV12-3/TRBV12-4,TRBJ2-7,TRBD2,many,TGTGCCAGCAGGAGGACTAGCGGGGACGAGCAGTACTTC,CASRRTSGDEQYF
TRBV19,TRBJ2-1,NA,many,TGTGCCAGTAGCCGACAACTCTCCTACAATGAGCAGTTCTTC,CASSRQLSYNEQFF
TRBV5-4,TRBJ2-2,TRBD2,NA,TGTGCCACAACTAGCGAAGGGAACACCGGGGAGCTGTTTTTT,CATTSEGNTGELFF
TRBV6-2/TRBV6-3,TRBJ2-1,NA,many,TGTGCCAGCACCGTGGGCTACAATGAGCAGTTCTTC,CASTVGYNEQFF
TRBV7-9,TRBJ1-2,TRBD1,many,TGTGCCAGCACCCTAAACAGGGGGGCCAACTATGGCTACACCTTC,CASTLNRGANYGYTF
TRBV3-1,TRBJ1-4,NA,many,TGTGCCAGCACTCAGGGTAGTCGTAGTAATGAAAAACTGTTTTTT,CASTQGSRSNEKLFF
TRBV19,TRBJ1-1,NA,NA,TGTGCCAGTACGTCTCTAGGGGCGATGAACACTGAAGCTTTCTTT,CASTSLGAMNTEAFF
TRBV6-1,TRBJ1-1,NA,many,TGTGCCAGCAGTGGAGGGAGTTTTGGGAACACTGAAGCTTTCTTT,CASSGGSFGNTEAFF
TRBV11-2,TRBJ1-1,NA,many,TGTGCCAGCAGCTTTCGATGGACGGTGAACACTGAAGCTTTCTTT,CASSFRWTVNTEAFF
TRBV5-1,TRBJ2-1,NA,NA,TGCGCCAGCAGAACAGTAACTTACAATGAGCAGTTCTTC,CASRTVTYNEQFF
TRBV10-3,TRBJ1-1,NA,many,TGTGCCATCCGACATACAGAGGGCGGAACTTTCTTT,CAIRHTEGGTFF
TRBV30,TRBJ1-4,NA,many,TGTGCCTGGTCGGGCAGGGTCTCCACTAATGAAAAACTGTTTTTT,CAWSGRVSTNEKLFF
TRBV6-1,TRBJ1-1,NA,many,TGTGCCAGCAGTTCCCCCCGCCAGGCCCTCAACACTGAAGCTTTCTTT,CASSSPRQALNTEAFF
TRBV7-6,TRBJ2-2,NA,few,TGTGCCAGCAGCTTCTCCCCTTTGGGGGAGCTGTTTTTT,CASSFSPLGELFF
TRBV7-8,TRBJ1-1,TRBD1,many,TGTGCCAGCAGGCCCAGGGGGGTTGTCAACACTGAAGCTTTCTTT,CASRPRGVVNTEAFF
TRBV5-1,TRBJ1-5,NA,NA,TGCGCCAGCAGCTTGCGGCCAGCTAATGGCAATCAGCCCCAGCATTTT,CASSLRPANGNQPQHF
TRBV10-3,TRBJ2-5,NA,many,TGTGCCATCAGGGGGCCCAAGGGGGGTGAGACCCAGTACTTC,CAIRGPKGGETQYF
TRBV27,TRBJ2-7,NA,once,TGTGCCAGCAGTTTAGAGGAAGGTGGTTCCGAGCAGTACTTC,CASSLEEGGSEQYF
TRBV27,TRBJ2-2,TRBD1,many,TGTGCCAGCAGTTTACCTACCGGGGACAGGGTTTTTACTTACACCGGGGAGCTGTTTTTT,CASSLPTGDRVFTYTGELFF
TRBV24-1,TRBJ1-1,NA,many,TGTCGGACACCAGGACGGAGGCGGAACACTGAAGCTTTCTTT,CRTPGRRRNTEAFF
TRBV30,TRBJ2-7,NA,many,TGTGCCTGGAGTGATGGGACCAGACGCTACGAGCAGTACTTC,CAWSDGTRRYEQYF
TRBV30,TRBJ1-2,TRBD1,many,TGTGCCTGGAGTGTACTCAGGGGGCGCAGGGGTGATGGCTACACCTTC,CAWSVLRGRRGDGYTF
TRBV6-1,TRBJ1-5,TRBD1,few,TGTGCCAGCAGTGAGATGGGACAGGGCAATCAGCCCCAGCATTTT,CASSEMGQGNQPQHF
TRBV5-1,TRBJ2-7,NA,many,TGCGCCAGCAGCTCCGGGCAGGTAGGCTACGAGCAGTACTTC,CASSSGQVGYEQYF
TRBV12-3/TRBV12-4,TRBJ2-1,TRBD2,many,TGTGCCAGCAGTGCCGGACTAGCGGGGAGCTCCTACAATGAGCAGTTCTTC,CASSAGLAGSSYNEQFF
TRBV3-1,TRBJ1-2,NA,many,TGTGCCAGCAGCCAAGTTACGGGAGCTAACTATGGCTACACCTTC,CASSQVTGANYGYTF
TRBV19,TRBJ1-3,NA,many,TGTGCCGTCGGGGAGTGGTTCTCTGGAAACACCATATATTTT,CAVGEWFSGNTIYF
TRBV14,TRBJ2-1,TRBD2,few,TGTGCCAGCAGCTACCGTAGCGGGAGCTCCTACAATGAGCAGTTCTTC,CASSYRSGSSYNEQFF